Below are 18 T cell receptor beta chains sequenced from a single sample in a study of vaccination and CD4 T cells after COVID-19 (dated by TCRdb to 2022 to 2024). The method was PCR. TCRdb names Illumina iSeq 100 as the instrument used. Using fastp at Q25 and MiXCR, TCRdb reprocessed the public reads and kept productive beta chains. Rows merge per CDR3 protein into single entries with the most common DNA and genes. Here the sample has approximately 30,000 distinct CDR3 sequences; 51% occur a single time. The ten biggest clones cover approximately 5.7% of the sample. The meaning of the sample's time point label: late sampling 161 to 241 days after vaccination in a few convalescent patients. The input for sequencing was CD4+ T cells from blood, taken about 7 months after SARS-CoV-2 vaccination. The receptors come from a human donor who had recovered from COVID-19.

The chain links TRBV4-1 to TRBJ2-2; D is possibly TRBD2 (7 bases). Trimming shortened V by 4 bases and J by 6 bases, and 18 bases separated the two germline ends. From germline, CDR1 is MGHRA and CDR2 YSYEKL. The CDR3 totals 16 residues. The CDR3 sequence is CASSRPVGGPPGELFF. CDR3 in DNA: TGCGCCAGCAGCCGGCCCGTCGGGGGGCCCCCCGGGGAGCTGTTTTTT.

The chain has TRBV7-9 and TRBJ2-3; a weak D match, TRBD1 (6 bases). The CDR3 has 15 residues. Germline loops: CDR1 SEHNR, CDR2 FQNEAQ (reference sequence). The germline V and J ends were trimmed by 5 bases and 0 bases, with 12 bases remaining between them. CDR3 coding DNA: TGTGCCAGCAGCGATACAGGGACGAGCACAGATACGCAGTATTTT. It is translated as CASSDTGTSTDTQYF.

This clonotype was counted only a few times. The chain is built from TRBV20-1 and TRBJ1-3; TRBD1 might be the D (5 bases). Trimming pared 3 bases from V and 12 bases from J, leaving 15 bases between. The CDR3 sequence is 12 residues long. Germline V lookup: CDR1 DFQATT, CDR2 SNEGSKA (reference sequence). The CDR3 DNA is TGCAGTGCTAGCGGGGGGAATAGTGGCATATATTTT. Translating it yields CSASGGNSGIYF.

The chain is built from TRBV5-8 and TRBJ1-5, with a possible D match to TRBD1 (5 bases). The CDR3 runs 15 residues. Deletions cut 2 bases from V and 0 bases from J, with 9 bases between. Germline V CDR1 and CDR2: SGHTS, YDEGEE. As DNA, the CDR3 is TGTGCCAGCAGCTTTGACAGCAATAGCAATCAGCCCCAGCATTTT. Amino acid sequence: CASSFDSNSNQPQHF.

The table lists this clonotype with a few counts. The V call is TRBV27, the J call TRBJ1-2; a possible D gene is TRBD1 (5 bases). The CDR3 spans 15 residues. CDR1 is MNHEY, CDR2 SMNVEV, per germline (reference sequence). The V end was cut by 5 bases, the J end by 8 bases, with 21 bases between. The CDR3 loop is CASSPSRTLTGGYTF. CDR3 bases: TGTGCCAGCAGTCCTTCCCGGACACTGACGGGGGGCTACACCTTC.

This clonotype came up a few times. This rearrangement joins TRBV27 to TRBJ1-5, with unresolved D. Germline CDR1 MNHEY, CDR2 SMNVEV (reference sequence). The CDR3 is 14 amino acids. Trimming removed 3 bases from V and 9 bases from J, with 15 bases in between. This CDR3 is CASSFGYGIGPQHF. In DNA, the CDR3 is TGTGCCAGCAGTTTTGGCTACGGGATTGGGCCCCAGCATTTT.

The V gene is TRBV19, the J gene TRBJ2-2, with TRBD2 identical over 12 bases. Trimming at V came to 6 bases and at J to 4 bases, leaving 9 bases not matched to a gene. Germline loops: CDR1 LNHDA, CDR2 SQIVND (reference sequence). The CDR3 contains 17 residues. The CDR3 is CASSGTSGPRGTGELFF. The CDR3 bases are TGTGCCAGTAGCGGGACTAGCGGGCCGAGGGGCACCGGGGAGCTGTTTTTT.

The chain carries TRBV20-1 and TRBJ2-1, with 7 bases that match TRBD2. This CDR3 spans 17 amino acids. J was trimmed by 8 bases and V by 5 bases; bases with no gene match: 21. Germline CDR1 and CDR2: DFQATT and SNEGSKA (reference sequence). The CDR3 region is CSASDLSAGVSIDEQFF. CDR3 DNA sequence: TGCAGTGCTTCTGATCTGTCGGCGGGAGTAAGTATTGATGAGCAGTTCTTC.

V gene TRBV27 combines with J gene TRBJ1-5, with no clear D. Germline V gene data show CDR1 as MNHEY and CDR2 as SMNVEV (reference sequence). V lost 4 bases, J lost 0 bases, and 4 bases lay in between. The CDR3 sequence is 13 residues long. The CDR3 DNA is TGTGCCAGCAGTTCTTATAGCAATCAGCCCCAGCATTTT. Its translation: CASSSYSNQPQHF.

CDR3 region: CSVEFTGVTYEQYF. The CDR3 DNA reads TGCAGCGTTGAATTTACAGGGGTCACCTACGAGCAGTACTTC. This sequence joins TRBV29-1 and TRBJ2-7, with 7 positions matching TRBD1. In germline, CDR1 is SQVTM, CDR2 ANQGSEA. The CDR3 loop spans 14 amino acids. The V gene end was trimmed by 2 bases and the J gene end by 2 bases; junction bases not matched to a gene: 6.

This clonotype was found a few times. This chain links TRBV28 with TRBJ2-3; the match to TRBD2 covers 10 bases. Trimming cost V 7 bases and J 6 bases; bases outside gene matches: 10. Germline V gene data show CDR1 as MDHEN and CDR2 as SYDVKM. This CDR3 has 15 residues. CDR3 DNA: TGTGCCAGCAAGCTAGCGGGAGCTTCGTCCGATACGCAGTATTTT. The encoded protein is CASKLAGASSDTQYF.

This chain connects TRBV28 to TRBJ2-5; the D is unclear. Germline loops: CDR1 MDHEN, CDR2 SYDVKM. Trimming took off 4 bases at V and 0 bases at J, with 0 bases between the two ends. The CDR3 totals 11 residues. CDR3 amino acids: CASSYQETQYF. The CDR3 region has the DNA TGTGCCAGCAGTTACCAAGAGACCCAGTACTTC.

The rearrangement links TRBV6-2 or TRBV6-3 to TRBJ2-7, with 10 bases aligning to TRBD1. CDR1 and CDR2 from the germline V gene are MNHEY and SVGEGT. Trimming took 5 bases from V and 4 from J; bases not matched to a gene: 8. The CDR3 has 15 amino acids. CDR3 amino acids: CASSPLRDRGYEQYF. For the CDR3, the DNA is TGTGCCAGCAGTCCACTCCGGGACAGGGGTTACGAGCAGTACTTC.

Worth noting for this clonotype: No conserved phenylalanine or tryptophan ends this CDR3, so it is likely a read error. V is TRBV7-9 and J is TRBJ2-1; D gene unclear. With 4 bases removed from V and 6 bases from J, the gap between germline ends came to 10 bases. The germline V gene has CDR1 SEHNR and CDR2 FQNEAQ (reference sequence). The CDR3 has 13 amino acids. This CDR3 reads CASSSPMGNEQFL. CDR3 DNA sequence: TGTGCCAGCAGCTCCCCCATGGGCAATGAGCAGTTCCTC.

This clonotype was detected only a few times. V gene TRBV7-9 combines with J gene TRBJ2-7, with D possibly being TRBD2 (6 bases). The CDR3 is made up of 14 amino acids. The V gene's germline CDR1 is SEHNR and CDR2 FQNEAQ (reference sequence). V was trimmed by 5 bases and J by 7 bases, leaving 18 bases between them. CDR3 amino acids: CASSQPGVAVEQYF. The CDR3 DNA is TGTGCCAGCAGCCAACCCGGAGTAGCGGTTGAGCAGTACTTC.

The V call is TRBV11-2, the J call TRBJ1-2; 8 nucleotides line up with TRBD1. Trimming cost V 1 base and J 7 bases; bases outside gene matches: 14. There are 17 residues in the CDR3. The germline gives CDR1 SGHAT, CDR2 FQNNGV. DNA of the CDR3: TGTGCCAGCAGCTTAGGCCTTCGCGTGGCAGGGGGCAGTGGCTACACCTTC. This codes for CASSLGLRVAGGSGYTF.

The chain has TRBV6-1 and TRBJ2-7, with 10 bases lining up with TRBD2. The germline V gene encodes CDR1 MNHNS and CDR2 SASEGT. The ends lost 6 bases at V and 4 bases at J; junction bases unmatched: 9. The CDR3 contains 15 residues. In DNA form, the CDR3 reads TGTGCCAGCAGCCCCATAGCGGGAGGTTTGTACGAGCAGTACTTC. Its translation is CASSPIAGGLYEQYF.

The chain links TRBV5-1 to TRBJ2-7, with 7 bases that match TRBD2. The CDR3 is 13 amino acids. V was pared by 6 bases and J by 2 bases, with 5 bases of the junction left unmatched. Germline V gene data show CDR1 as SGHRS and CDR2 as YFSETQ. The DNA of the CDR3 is TGCGCCAGCAAATGGGAGGGGACCTACGAGCAGTACTTC. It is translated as CASKWEGTYEQYF.